This entry concerns a single T cell receptor (beta chain). Its antigen is unknown. Germline assignment: CDR1 GTSNPN and CDR2 SVGIG (reference sequence). This CDR3 spans 12 amino acids. Trimming took off 2 bases at V and 4 bases at J, with 8 bases between the two ends. Some clones are missing from TCRdb's copy, which holds only in-frame ones; the method was immunoSEQ multiplex PCR. The sample has about 14,000 clones; 55% to 65% are singletons. Patients had HPV-negative, locally advanced oral cavity squamous cell carcinoma. This record comes from a study of neoadjuvant anti-PD-1 for oral cavity cancer. Overall study results and limits: Non-responders to neoadjuvant nivolumab had significantly more clonal PBMC T cells than responders.

The sample was PBMCs, taken before nivolumab (anti-PD-1) treatment. The TCR was taken from a person aged 35 to 85 with oral cavity squamous cell carcinoma. This rearrangement joins TRBV30 to TRBJ1-1; D uncertain. The CDR3 sequence: CAWSWTGTEAFF. In DNA, the CDR3 is TGTGCCTGGAGTTGGACCGGCACTGAAGCTTTCTTT.